This paragraph covers one T cell receptor (beta chain) sequence. Its antigen is currently not known. No base quality information exists; no much larger clone differs at one position. From its cysteine to its phenylalanine, the CDR3 spans 18 amino acids. The kept DNA is CDR3 alone, 54 bases in frame from the first base. Germline trimming: 6 bases from V, 3 bases from J; junction bases outside gene matches: 16. From a lookup of the germline V gene, CDR1 and CDR2 are SNHLY and FYNNEI. This specimen belongs to a study of OX40 agonist ivuxolimab in advanced cancers. Context from the whole study: Ivuxolimab was an agonistic, fully human IgG2 monoclonal antibody directed against OX40 (CD134), a costimulatory receptor. Intravenous ivuxolimab was administered to patients every 2 weeks at six dose levels: 0.01, 0.1, 0.3, 1.5, 3 and 10 mg/kg. Of the 50 to 55 patients in dose escalation, some 20 had hepatocellular carcinoma, some 15 had melanoma, 9 had renal cell carcinoma and 9 had head and neck cancer. In the dose-escalation cohort, around 80% of patients were male, and the mean age was around 60 years with a range of 23 to 79. Patients were allowed to have had prior anti-PD-1, anti-PD-L1 or anti-CTLA-4 therapy, and approximately 40% of the dose-escalation patients had previously received checkpoint inhibitors. Partial responses were achieved by three dose-escalation patients, of whom one had hepatocellular carcinoma and two had cutaneous melanoma. Peripheral TCRbeta sequencing was intended to test whether TCR sequence diversity was altered and clonal T-cell expansion was caused by ivuxolimab. The paper reports the monotherapy dose-escalation portion (N of about 56 patients) of the phase I ivuxolimab trial. Beyond this particular receptor, the publication reports: Low levels of normalized T-cell clonal expansion were also seen in some patients who did not respond. The antigen specificity of the peripheral T cells that underwent clonal expansion was not determined. In the 0.1-3.0 mg/kg groups, partial responders were among the patients with the lowest normalized peripheral clonal expansion, particularly in CD8+ T cells. At doses from 0.1 to 3.0 mg/kg, clonal expansion was seen in both CD4+ and CD8+ blood T cells between baseline and week 6. After ivuxolimab, expanded clones were on average more numerous among CD8+ T cells than among CD4+ T cells.

Genomic DNA was isolated from the sorted cells so that the TCRbeta CDR3 region could be sequenced. TCRbeta CDR3 regions were sequenced using the immunoSEQ Assay. TCRdb provides this immuneACCESS table in a form limited to in-frame rearrangements. Some clones are lacking; in checked studies, under half of them reflect an unresolved V gene, and why the rest are absent is not known. The sample has around 80,000 clones on record, more than 70% of them singletons. Of the sample, approximately 2.3% is held by the ten largest clones. The trial excluded patients who had a history of autoimmune disease or were on systemic immunosuppression. Peripheral blood for TCR sequencing was drawn from every dose cohort at baseline, at cycle 4 day 1 and at cycle 7 day 1. The samples were taken from a phase I, first-in-human, multicenter, open-label dose-escalation trial of ivuxolimab. Adults with locally advanced or metastatic melanoma, renal cell carcinoma, hepatocellular carcinoma or head and neck squamous cell carcinoma were enrolled in the trial. CD4+ and CD8+ T cells were sorted separately from peripheral blood before TCR sequencing.

The receptor chain draws on TRBV2 and TRBJ2-1; TRBD2 fits 8 bases in the junction. Specimen: CD4+ or CD8+ T cells sorted from blood, collected in a trial of the OX40 agonist ivuxolimab. This receptor was obtained from an adult with an advanced solid tumor such as melanoma, head and neck, liver or kidney cancer. The CDR3 here reads CASSPRGSGGRFYNEQFF. DNA sequence: TGTGCCAGCAGCCCGAGAGGATCGGGGGGGCGATTCTACAATGAGCAGTTCTTC.